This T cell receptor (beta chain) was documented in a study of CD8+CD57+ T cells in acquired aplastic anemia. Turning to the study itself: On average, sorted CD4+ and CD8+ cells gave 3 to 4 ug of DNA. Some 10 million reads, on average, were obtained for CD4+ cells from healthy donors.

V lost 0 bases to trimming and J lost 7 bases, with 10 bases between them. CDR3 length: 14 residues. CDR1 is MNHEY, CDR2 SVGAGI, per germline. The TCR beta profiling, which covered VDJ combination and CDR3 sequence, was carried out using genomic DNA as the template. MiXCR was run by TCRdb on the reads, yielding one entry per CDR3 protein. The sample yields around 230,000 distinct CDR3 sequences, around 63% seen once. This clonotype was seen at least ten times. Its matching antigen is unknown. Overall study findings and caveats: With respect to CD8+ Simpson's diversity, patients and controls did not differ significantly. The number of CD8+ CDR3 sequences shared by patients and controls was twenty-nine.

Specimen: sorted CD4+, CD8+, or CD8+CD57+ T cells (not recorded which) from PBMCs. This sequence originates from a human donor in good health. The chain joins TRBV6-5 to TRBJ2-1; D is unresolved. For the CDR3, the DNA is TGTGCCAGCAGTTACTCGCTAGATGGGAATGAGCAGTTCTTC. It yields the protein CASSYSLDGNEQFF.